The 25 T cell receptor beta chains given below trace back to one sample, sequenced in a study of blood T cells in healthy people across ages. Next came a second PCR, run for about 6 to 12 cycles, which used a sample-barcoded 5' primer along with a J-beta primer mix. TCRdb processed the 5' RACE reads anew with MiXCR; each CDR3 protein has one entry. Among 780,000 or so distinct CDR3 sequences listed, more than 20% were seen once. The data also belong to a second study, concerning T cells of mothers and their children.

Source material: blood. These receptors originate from a boy under 18 in good health.

This clonotype was detected only a few times. The genes are TRBV5-1 and TRBJ2-7, with TRBD2 matching 7 bases. Germline V gene data show CDR1 as SGHRS and CDR2 as YFSETQ. The CDR3 runs 15 residues. The junction had 8 bases not matched to a gene; V was cut back by 3 bases and J by 2 bases. CDR3 bases: TGCGCCAGCAGCTGGCCTAGCGGAGCGACCTACGAGCAGTACTTC. It translates to CASSWPSGATYEQYF.

This clonotype showed up just a few times. The gene calls are TRBV7-9 and TRBJ2-5, with D unclear. The J call may be wrong; the DNA end is better matched by TRBJ2-7. CDR3 length: 15 residues. Per germline, CDR1 SEHNR and CDR2 FQNEAQ (reference sequence). In DNA, the CDR3 is TGTGCCAGCAGCCCACGTAGTAGCCCTCCCAACGAGCAGTACTTC. Translated: CASSPRSSPPNEQYF.

The chain links TRBV15 to TRBJ1-4, with unresolved D. Deletions cut 3 bases from V and 7 bases from J, with 12 bases between. Looked up from germline, CDR1 is LNHNV and CDR2 is YYDKDF (reference sequence). This CDR3 region has 14 residues. The CDR3 spells CATSRSGRAEKLFF. The DNA for the CDR3 is TGTGCCACCAGCAGGTCTGGTAGGGCTGAAAAACTGTTTTTT.

The sample holds a few counts of this clonotype. The chain recombines TRBV30 with TRBJ2-7, with D unresolved. Deletions cut 0 bases from V and 3 bases from J, with 15 bases between. The V gene's germline CDR1 is GTSNPN and CDR2 SVGIG (reference sequence). This CDR3 region has 15 residues. In nucleotides, the CDR3 is TGTGCCTGGAGTGTAGTCGCTGGGGTAGGCTACGAGCAGTACTTC. Encoded protein: CAWSVVAGVGYEQYF.

V is TRBV3-1 and J is TRBJ2-4, with D perhaps being TRBD1 or TRBD2 (5 bases each). The germline gives CDR1 LGHDT, CDR2 YNNKEL (reference sequence). V was cut by 2 bases and J by 6 bases, with 14 bases left in between. The CDR3 spans 15 residues. The DNA for the CDR3 is TGTGCCAGCAGCCAATGGGGGAGTGGAGGAAACATTCAGTACTTC. As protein: CASSQWGSGGNIQYF.

A few counts support this clonotype. The V call is TRBV4-2, the J call TRBJ1-2; D not certain. The CDR3 is 12 amino acids. Trimming took off 2 bases at V and 5 bases at J, with 6 bases between the two ends. Germline V gene sequence: CDR1 LGHNA, CDR2 YNFKEQ. CDR3 region: CASSQPGYGYTF. In nucleotides, the CDR3 is TGTGCCAGCAGCCAACCCGGTTATGGCTACACCTTC.

The chain is built from TRBV28 and TRBJ2-4, with 9 bases aligning to TRBD1. The CDR3 consists of 17 residues. Germline-derived CDR1 and CDR2 are MDHEN and SYDVKM. V shed 1 base and J 9 bases; nucleotides not matched to a gene: 13. CDR3 sequence reads: CASSLFQGQGGLGIQYF. The CDR3 coding sequence is TGTGCCAGCAGTTTATTCCAGGGACAGGGCGGTTTGGGCATTCAGTACTTC.

This chain connects TRBV20-1 to TRBJ1-2, with TRBD1 identical over 7 bases. Germline trimming cut 4 bases from V and 5 bases from J; bases unmatched to any gene: 13. CDR1 and CDR2 from the germline V gene are DFQATT and SNEGSKA (reference sequence). This CDR3 comprises 15 residues. CDR3 sequence reads: CSAKPQGQKNYGYTF. In nucleotides, the CDR3 is TGCAGTGCTAAACCTCAGGGACAGAAGAATTATGGCTACACCTTC.

This clonotype was observed a handful of times. The DNA for the CDR3 is TGTGCCAGCAGTTTTCCCGCGACAGAGGCCAATGAGCAGTTCTTC. This sequence encodes CASSFPATEANEQFF. This chain uses TRBV28 with TRBJ2-1; a weak D match, TRBD1 (5 bases). CDR1 is MDHEN, CDR2 SYDVKM, per germline. CDR3 length: 15 amino acids. V was pared by 3 bases and J by 6 bases, with 15 bases between.

V gene TRBV28 combines with J gene TRBJ2-5, with TRBD1 matching 9 bases. The CDR3 runs to 17 residues. J was trimmed by 5 bases and V by 6 bases; bases with no gene match: 16. The germline CDR1 and CDR2 sequences are MDHEN and SYDVKM. The CDR3 DNA sequence: TGTGCCAGCAGCCCCCCGGGACAGGGACAAAGGAAGGAGACCCAGTACTTC. Amino acids: CASSPPGQGQRKETQYF.

This clonotype has just a few counts. This chain joins TRBV6-2 or TRBV6-3 and TRBJ2-7; D possibly matches TRBD1 or TRBD2 (5 bases each). This CDR3 is 15 amino acids long. V gave up 5 bases and J gave up 4 bases, with 18 bases separating them. Per the germline V gene, CDR1 is MNHEY and CDR2 is SVGEGT. The CDR3 loop reads CASSKRTTGKYEQYF. The CDR3 bases are TGTGCCAGCAGTAAAAGGACAACCGGGAAGTACGAGCAGTACTTC.

The chain links TRBV7-2 to TRBJ2-7; 10 bases fit TRBD2. Germline V gene lookup returns CDR1 SGHTA and CDR2 FQGNSA. The length of the CDR3 is 19 residues. J gave up 0 bases and V 5 bases, and 16 bases lay outside the gene matches. CDR3 sequence (DNA): TGTGCCAGCAGCGGAAACGGTGGGTTCGCTAGCGGGAGCTCCTACGAGCAGTACTTC. Its protein product is CASSGNGGFASGSSYEQYF.

As regards this clonotype: A much larger clone sits a single nucleotide away, making a read error possible. The rearrangement links TRBV12-3 or TRBV12-4 to TRBJ2-1, with D perhaps being TRBD1 or TRBD2 (5 bases each). CDR3 length equals 14 residues. The DNA of the CDR3 is TGTGCCAGCAGTTTATCGGGGCCTGGGAATGCGCAGTTCTTC. It is translated as CASSLSGPGNAQFF.

In its sample, this clonotype was seen a few times. The chain combines TRBV28 with TRBJ2-1; maybe TRBD2 (5 bases). Germline lookup yields CDR1 MDHEN and CDR2 SYDVKM. The CDR3 loop spans 17 amino acids. The V end lost 8 bases, the J end lost 0 bases, and 20 bases lay between the germline ends. CDR3 sequence reads: CASPPEGRPSSYNEQFF. DNA of the CDR3: TGTGCCAGCCCCCCTGAGGGCAGGCCGAGCTCCTACAATGAGCAGTTCTTC.

This clonotype was recorded at least ten times. The genes are TRBV10-3 and TRBJ2-7; D gene unclear. The germline V and J ends were trimmed by 2 bases and 0 bases, with 2 bases remaining between them. CDR3 length: 12 residues. Germline values: CDR1 ENHRY, CDR2 SYGVKD. This CDR3 is CAISESSYEQYF. The CDR3 bases are TGTGCCATCAGTGAGAGCTCCTACGAGCAGTACTTC.

CDR3: CASHLSGRGANVLTF. Written as DNA, the CDR3 is TGTGCCAGCCATCTGTCAGGGAGAGGGGCCAACGTCCTGACTTTC. J is TRBJ2-6 and V is TRBV6-2 or TRBV6-3; D tentatively fits TRBD1 or TRBD2 (5 bases each). Germline V lookup: CDR1 MNHEY, CDR2 SVGEGT. The CDR3 has 15 residues. V lost 8 bases and J 4 bases, leaving 15 bases between the germline ends.

This clonotype showed up just once. Relative to the germline gene, one junction end is altered; a read error may explain this. The CDR3 loop is CSAMNRDSFSYEQHF. The CDR3 DNA is TGCAGTGCAATGAATAGGGACAGCTTTTCCTACGAGCAGCACTTC. The chain is built from TRBV20-1 and TRBJ2-7; TRBD1 agrees at 7 bases. The CDR3 spans 15 residues. Per germline, CDR1 DFQATT and CDR2 SNEGSKA (reference sequence).

In its sample, this clonotype was seen a few times. V usage is TRBV7-9 and J usage is TRBJ2-2, with a possible D match to TRBD2 (6 bases). The CDR3 is made up of 18 amino acids. Germline V lookup: CDR1 SEHNR, CDR2 FQNEAQ (reference sequence). Trimming shortened V by 5 bases and J by 4 bases, and 23 bases separated the two germline ends. Here the CDR3 DNA reads TGTGCCAGCAGCCCTCTGACTAGTTCGTGGTTGGGCACCGGGGAGCTGTTTTTT. This translates into CASSPLTSSWLGTGELFF.

The chain links TRBV10-3 to TRBJ2-7; 7 nucleotides agree with TRBD1. The V and J ends lost 1 base and 12 bases, in that order; junction bases with no gene match: 12. Germline V lookup: CDR1 ENHRY, CDR2 SYGVKD. The CDR3 runs to 14 residues. Here the CDR3 reads CAISEFNVDRIRYF. In DNA, the CDR3 is TGTGCCATCAGTGAGTTCAACGTGGACAGGATCCGGTACTTC.

This sequence joins TRBV5-1 and TRBJ2-7, with unresolved D. V gave up 0 bases and J gave up 6 bases, with 10 bases separating them. CDR1 and CDR2 from the germline V gene are SGHRS and YFSETQ. The CDR3 is made up of 13 amino acids. For the CDR3, the DNA is TGCGCCAGCAGCTTGGGGGCAGGCTTCGAGCAGTACTTC. Translating gives CASSLGAGFEQYF. Full variable domain (rest looked up from reference TRBV5-1 and TRBJ2-7): KAGVTQTPRYLIKTRGQQVTLSCSPISGHRSVSWYQQTPGQGLQFLFEYFSETQRNKGNFPGRFSGRQFSNSRSEMNVSTLELGDSALYLCASSLGAGFEQYFGPGTRLTVT.

This clonotype has just a few counts. V and J are TRBV6-1 and TRBJ2-1; D not certain. The CDR3 covers 15 residues. Trimming shortened V by 5 bases and J by 5 bases, and 16 bases separated the two germline ends. CDR1 and CDR2 from the germline V gene are MNHNS and SASEGT. The CDR3 protein is CASSPGWQNHNEQFF. Here the CDR3 DNA reads TGTGCCAGCAGTCCCGGGTGGCAGAACCACAATGAGCAGTTCTTC.

This clonotype was seen a few times. The V call is TRBV2, the J call TRBJ2-1; no firm D call. The end of the DNA is better explained by TRBJ2-7, so the J call may be wrong. CDR1 is SNHLY, CDR2 FYNNEI, per germline. The CDR3 consists of 10 residues. CDR3 residues: CASSGDEQYF. In DNA, the CDR3 is TGTGCCAGCAGTGGGGACGAGCAGTACTTC.

J is TRBJ2-7 and V is TRBV3-1; no reliable D call. This CDR3 comprises 11 residues. Trimming cost V 1 base and J 11 bases, with 9 bases left between them. Germline lookup yields CDR1 LGHDT and CDR2 YNNKEL (reference sequence). This chain's CDR3 is CASSQATVKYF. In nucleotides, the CDR3 is TGTGCCAGCAGCCAAGCTACGGTGAAGTACTTC.

The chain is built from TRBV6-5 and TRBJ2-2; weak D call: TRBD2 (5 bases). V dropped 6 bases and J dropped 5 bases, with 10 bases sitting between them. The CDR3 spans 13 residues. Per the germline V gene, CDR1 is MNHEY and CDR2 is SVGAGI. The CDR3 region has the DNA TGTGCCAGCAGGAGGGAAAGGACCGGGGAGCTGTTTTTT. Residues: CASRRERTGELFF.

This clonotype was seen once. The chain uses TRBV4-3 and TRBJ1-1, with TRBD1 as a possible D gene (5 bases). The CDR3 is 15 residues long. The V and J ends lost 4 bases and 0 bases respectively, with 12 bases between them. The germline CDR1 and CDR2 sequences are LGHNA and YSLEER. CDR3 loop: CASSLQGNMNTEAFF. The CDR3 coding sequence is TGCGCCAGCAGCCTTCAGGGAAACATGAACACTGAAGCTTTCTTT.